These 20 T cell receptor beta chains share one sample of origin, sequenced in a study of blood T cell repertoires in COVID-19. Only in-frame clones appear in the TCRdb table, and some are missing; sequencing was by immunoSEQ multiplex PCR. The sample carries about 180,000 clones, roughly four fifths recorded once. Sequences were obtained from peripheral blood. Receptor source: an older woman with COVID-19, enrolled during active disease.

The table lists this clone with a few counts. The gene calls are TRBV7-6 and TRBJ2-5; tentative D call: TRBD1 (6 bases). The CDR3 has 15 residues. V lost 3 bases, J lost 4 bases, and 15 bases lay in between. Germline V gene sequence: CDR1 SGHVS, CDR2 FNYEAQ. The CDR3 coding sequence is TGTGCCAGCAGCTTCCGGAACAGGGATCTAGAGACCCAGTACTTC. The encoded protein is CASSFRNRDLETQYF.

This clone has a single count. The CDR3 here is CASSSPGGYNEQFF. The CDR3 DNA is TGTGCCAGCAGTTCCCCTGGAGGGTACAATGAGCAGTTCTTC. V usage is TRBV5-4 and J usage is TRBJ2-1; maybe TRBD2 (6 bases). The CDR3 totals 14 residues. Germline V lookup: CDR1 SGHNT, CDR2 YYREEE (reference sequence). The V end was cut by 5 bases, the J end by 4 bases, with 13 bases between.

Regarding this clone: The same CDR3 can be traced to other DNA sequences in this sample. The chain links TRBV5-1 to TRBJ1-2, with D unclear. The length of the CDR3 is 14 residues. V was cut by 0 bases and J by 0 bases, with 6 bases left in between. In germline, CDR1 is SGHRS, CDR2 YFSETQ. The CDR3 protein is CASSLVTANYGYTF. CDR3 in DNA: TGCGCCAGCAGCTTGGTCACAGCTAACTATGGCTACACCTTC.

This sequence joins TRBV5-4 and TRBJ2-1, with D perhaps TRBD2 (5 bases). Trimming removed 0 bases at V and 0 bases at J, with 7 bases between. This CDR3 region has 15 residues. Germline CDR1 SGHNT, CDR2 YYREEE (reference sequence). This chain's CDR3 is CASSLDSGSYNEQFF. The DNA of the CDR3 is TGTGCCAGCAGCTTGGACAGCGGCTCCTACAATGAGCAGTTCTTC. Together with reference TRBV5-4 and TRBJ2-1, the CDR3 gives the full variable domain: ETGVTQSPTHLIKTRGQQVTLRCSSQSGHNTVSWYQQALGQGPQFIFQYYREEENGRGNFPPRFSGLQFPNYSSELNVNALELDDSALYLCASSLDSGSYNEQFFGPGTRLTVL.

In its sample, this clone was seen once. The chain is built from TRBV5-1 and TRBJ2-7; TRBD1 aligns across 7 bases. This CDR3 is built from 16 residues. Germline trimming cut 4 bases from V and 2 bases from J; bases unmatched to any gene: 12. Germline assignment: CDR1 SGHRS and CDR2 YFSETQ. The CDR3 bases are TGCGCCAGCAGCCGACTACCAACAGGGGTGCCCTACGAGCAGTACTTC. It translates to CASSRLPTGVPYEQYF.

This chain links TRBV19 with TRBJ2-2; 11 positions match TRBD1. Germline V lookup: CDR1 LNHDA, CDR2 SQIVND (reference sequence). The CDR3 consists of 15 residues. The ends lost 5 bases at V and 7 bases at J; junction bases unmatched: 6. DNA for the CDR3: TGTGCCAGTAGTTCTGGACAGGGGGCCGTCGGGGAGCTGTTTTTT. Translated: CASSSGQGAVGELFF.

J is TRBJ2-7 and V is TRBV1; no DNA check was done on the table's D call, TRBD2. TRBV1 is an annotated pseudogene. The CDR3 runs to 18 residues. CDR3 in amino acids: CTSSLKTLAGGPAGEQYF. DNA of the CDR3: TGCACCAGCAGCCTGAAAACATTAGCGGGAGGGCCCGCGGGGGAGCAGTACTTC.

This chain connects TRBV6-5 to TRBJ2-7, with 9 bases that match TRBD2. CDR3 length: 15 residues. Trimming removed 6 bases from V and 2 bases from J; junction bases left unmatched: 8. Germline assignment: CDR1 MNHEY and CDR2 SVGAGI. The CDR3 DNA sequence: TGTGCCAGCAGCCCGCAGCTAGCGGGAACCTACGAGCAGTACTTC. Protein: CASSPQLAGTYEQYF.

CDR3 nucleotides: TGTGCCAGCAGCCCGGGACAGTCGTGGAACTATGGCTACACCTTC. The encoded protein is CASSPGQSWNYGYTF. The V and J genes are TRBV14 and TRBJ1-2, with 7 bases matching TRBD1. The CDR3 is 15 residues long. CDR1 SGHDN and CDR2 FVKESK come from the germline V gene. V lost 4 bases and J lost 2; bases outside the gene matches: 7.

This rearrangement joins TRBV27 to TRBJ1-6; no firm D call. This CDR3 spans 13 amino acids. V was pared by 6 bases and J by 7 bases, with 10 bases between. The V gene's germline CDR1 is MNHEY and CDR2 SMNVEV (reference sequence). The CDR3 DNA reads TGTGCCAGCAGGCGTCAGGTGAATTCACCCCTCCACTTT. As protein: CASRRQVNSPLHF.

J is TRBJ2-3 and V is TRBV11-2; TRBD2 matches at 10 bases. The ends lost 4 bases at V and 2 bases at J; junction bases unmatched: 6. This CDR3 comprises 16 residues. Germline V gene sequence: CDR1 SGHAT, CDR2 FQNNGV. This CDR3 is CASSWDLAGVTDTQYF. The CDR3 coding sequence is TGTGCCAGCAGCTGGGACCTAGCGGGAGTCACAGATACGCAGTATTTT. The full variable domain, rest sourced from reference TRBV11-2 and TRBJ2-3, is EAGVAQSPRYKIIEKRQSVAFWCNPISGHATLYWYQQILGQGPKLLIQFQNNGVVDDSQLPKDRFSAERLKGVDSTLKIQPAKLEDSAVYLCASSWDLAGVTDTQYFGPGTRLTVL.

The chain uses TRBV19 and TRBJ2-5; TRBD1 agrees at 8 bases. Germline V gene data show CDR1 as LNHDA and CDR2 as SQIVND (reference sequence). The CDR3 runs to 15 residues. Unmatched junction bases numbered 9, after V lost 5 bases and J lost 4 bases. The CDR3: CASSPPGQGRETQYF. DNA for the CDR3: TGTGCCAGTAGTCCGCCTGGACAGGGACGAGAGACCCAGTACTTC.

V and J are TRBV7-2 and TRBJ2-7, with D perhaps TRBD1 (5 bases). Trimming took 1 base from V and 5 from J, leaving 6 bases between them. Germline assignment: CDR1 SGHTA and CDR2 FQGNSA. The length of the CDR3 is 12 residues. The CDR3 region has the DNA TGTGCCAGCAGCTTAGAAGGGGACGAGCAGTACTTC. Translating gives CASSLEGDEQYF. Based on the CDR3 plus reference TRBV7-2 and TRBJ2-7, the full variable domain is GAGVSQSPSNKVTEKGKDVELRCDPISGHTALYWYRQSLGQGLEFLIYFQGNSAPDKSGLPSDRFSAERTGGSVSTLTIQRTQQEDSAVYLCASSLEGDEQYFGPGTRLTVT.

V gene TRBV2 combines with J gene TRBJ1-1, with D hard to call. CDR1 is SNHLY and CDR2 is FYNNEI in the germline V gene. The germline V and J ends were trimmed by 4 bases and 1 base, with 7 bases remaining between them. The CDR3 is made up of 13 amino acids. CDR3 residues: CASSAQENTEAFF. As DNA, the CDR3 is TGTGCCAGCAGTGCTCAGGAGAACACTGAAGCTTTCTTT. The complete variable domain, with remaining parts taken from reference TRBV2 and TRBJ1-1, reads EPEVTQTPSHQVTQMGQEVILRCVPISNHLYFYWYRQILGQKVEFLVSFYNNEISEKSEIFDDQFSVERPDGSNFTLKIRSTKLEDSAMYFCASSAQENTEAFFGQGTRLTVV.

The chain employs TRBV2 and TRBJ2-3, with 9 positions matching TRBD2. CDR1 and CDR2 (germline): SNHLY, FYNNEI. CDR3 length equals 15 residues. After removal of 9 bases from V and 6 bases from J, the junction contained 13 bases not matched to a gene. The DNA of the CDR3 is TGTGCCAGTAATGCCCGACTAGCGGAGAAGGATACGCAGTATTTT. Translating it yields CASNARLAEKDTQYF.

The chain couples TRBV28 to TRBJ2-7; D possibly corresponds to TRBD1 (6 bases). With 3 bases removed from V and 3 bases from J, the gap between germline ends came to 12 bases. The germline V gene has CDR1 MDHEN and CDR2 SYDVKM. This CDR3 comprises 14 residues. CDR3 sequence reads: CASSLGGQFYEQYF. The CDR3 DNA sequence: TGTGCCAGCAGTTTGGGCGGACAGTTCTACGAGCAGTACTTC.

The V gene is TRBV2, the J gene TRBJ2-2; 8 bases agree with TRBD2. The CDR3 is made up of 15 amino acids. The germline CDR1 and CDR2 sequences are SNHLY and FYNNEI. With 3 bases clipped from V and 13 bases from J, the junction kept 13 bases outside the gene matches. The CDR3: CASSDGLAGISMLFF. DNA of the CDR3: TGTGCCAGCAGTGATGGGCTAGCGGGCATAAGTATGCTGTTTTTT.

The chain has TRBV6-4 and TRBJ2-5; D is undetermined. The V end lost 5 bases, the J end lost 5 bases, and 12 bases lay between the germline ends. CDR3 length equals 13 residues. Germline CDR1 and CDR2: MRHNA and SNTAGT. The chain's CDR3 is CASSFNPGETQYF. The CDR3 region has the DNA TGTGCCAGCAGTTTTAACCCCGGGGAGACCCAGTACTTC.

The rearrangement joins TRBV11-3 to TRBJ2-3, with 8 bases aligning to TRBD2. Germline CDR1 reads SGHNT; CDR2 reads YENEEA. Trimming cost V 5 bases and J 1 base; bases outside gene matches: 8. This CDR3 comprises 16 residues. CDR3: CASSPGGEGRTDTQYF. CDR3 in DNA: TGTGCCAGCAGCCCCGGGGGGGAGGGCCGCACAGATACGCAGTATTTT.

V gene TRBV28 combines with J gene TRBJ1-2; TRBD1 is a possible D gene (6 bases). The CDR3 is 14 residues long. Trimming removed 2 bases at V and 4 bases at J, with 11 bases between. Looked up from germline, CDR1 is MDHEN and CDR2 is SYDVKM. The CDR3 sequence: CASSLIQGFYGYTF. As DNA, the CDR3 is TGTGCCAGCAGTTTAATCCAGGGGTTCTATGGCTACACCTTC.